This paragraph reports one TCR beta chain. Its cognate antigen is unknown. Produced via immunoSEQ multiplex PCR; TCRdb's table is partial and in-frame only. The top ten clones hold under 2.5% of a sample with fewer than 130,000 clones, 87% of them seen once. CDR3 length: 15 amino acids. Germline CDR1 is SEHNR and CDR2 is FQNEAQ (reference sequence). The V segment lost 0 bases and the J segment 5 bases; nucleotides outside the gene matches: 2. The sample is drawn from a study of T cell responses to AZD1222 COVID-19 vaccine. Overall study findings and caveats: None of the repertoires were sampled until the peak T cell response had passed. At study baseline, merely a handful of AZD1222 recipients were seropositive.

Sequences were derived from peripheral blood, sampled 28 days after the second AZD1222 dose. The sequence derives from an adult who received the AZD1222 COVID-19 vaccine. The V call is TRBV7-9, the J call TRBJ2-7; 12 nucleotides match TRBD1. The CDR3 DNA sequence: TGTGCCAGCAGCTTAGCGGGACAGGGGGCCGACGAGCAGTACTTC. Its protein is CASSLAGQGADEQYF. The complete variable domain, with remaining parts taken from reference TRBV7-9 and TRBJ2-7, reads DTGVSQNPRHKITKRGQNVTFRCDPISEHNRLYWYRQTLGQGPEFLTYFQNEAQLEKSRLLSDRFSAERPKGSFSTLEIQRTEQGDSAMYLCASSLAGQGADEQYFGPGTRLTVT.